The text below deals with one T cell receptor (beta chain). Recently diagnosed hyperthyroidism of less than 2 months' duration affected patients aged 18 to 65. Fresh 10 ml peripheral blood yielded PBMCs. TCR beta CDR3 region amplification was performed from RNA transcripts. Initially, a first-round RT-PCR of the TCR CDR3 employed the HTBI primer set. TCRdb re-analysed the multiplex PCR reads in MiXCR, keeping a single row per CDR3 protein. The data show about 350,000 distinct CDR3 sequences, approximately 14% seen once. This CDR3 region has 16 residues. The V and J ends lost 5 bases and 9 bases, in that order; junction bases with no gene match: 15. Per the germline V gene, CDR1 is SGHNT and CDR2 is YENEEA. The sample is drawn from a study of T cells in Graves' hyperthyroidism and ophthalmopathy.

The source of this sequence is a woman in her twenties or thirties with Graves' hyperthyroidism. Sequenced: blood. V is TRBV11-3 and J is TRBJ2-1; 8 bases are a match to TRBD2. CDR3 in DNA: TGTGCCAGCAGCGCCCGGACTAGCAGGGGTTTCGGTGAGCAGTTCTTC. This sequence encodes CASSARTSRGFGEQFF. Together with reference TRBV11-3 and TRBJ2-1, the CDR3 gives the full variable domain: EAGVVQSPRYKIIEKKQPVAFWCNPISGHNTLYWYLQNLGQGPELLIRYENEEAVDDSQLPKDRFSAERLKGVDSTLKIQPAELGDSAVYLCASSARTSRGFGEQFFGPGTRLTVL.